This passage covers 24 T cell receptor beta chains from one sample sequenced in a study of glioma-infiltrating T cells. Using RNA template, CDR3s of TCR alpha and beta were amplified with iRepertoire arm-PCR. Each CDR3 protein is one row after TCRdb ran MiXCR on the multiplex PCR reads. The sample has about 200,000 distinct CDR3 sequences, 32% seen once; the top ten hold 20% to 25%. The material sequenced was glioma tissue, nonneoplastic brain tissue, or PBMCs (not recorded which). These receptors came from a human donor with low-grade glioma or glioblastoma, undergoing nonglioma brain surgery, or in good health (not recorded which).

This clonotype was seen many times. The J gene is TRBJ2-1, the V gene TRBV20-1; possibly TRBD1 or TRBD2 for D (5 bases each). The CDR3 has 12 residues. The germline CDR1 and CDR2 sequences are DFQATT and SNEGSKA (reference sequence). Trimming removed 3 bases from V and 4 bases from J, with 7 bases in between. CDR3 amino acids: CSARGDYNEQFF. The DNA for the CDR3 is TGCAGTGCTAGGGGGGATTACAATGAGCAGTTCTTC.

DNA of the CDR3: TGTGCCAGTTCGATAAGGAGAGTCCAAGAGACCCAGTACTTC. Amino acid sequence: CASSIRRVQETQYF. This chain uses TRBV6-1 with TRBJ2-5; unclear D gene. CDR1 and CDR2 (germline): MNHNS, SASEGT. Trimming cost V 9 bases and J 1 base, with 15 bases left between them. CDR3 length: 14 amino acids.

Ten or more counts support this clonotype. The chain combines TRBV19 with TRBJ2-3; TRBD2 matches 8 bases. Germline V gives CDR1 LNHDA, CDR2 SQIVND (reference sequence). The CDR3 sequence is 15 residues long. V shed 8 bases and J 6 bases; nucleotides not matched to a gene: 13. For the CDR3, the DNA is TGTGCCAGTCGTACTCCGGGACTAGATACGGATACGCAGTATTTT. Translation gives CASRTPGLDTDTQYF.

About this clonotype itself: At one boundary the junction diverges from the germline segment, which might be a read error. The chain couples TRBV27 to TRBJ1-1; weak D call: TRBD1 (5 bases). Germline V gene sequence: CDR1 MNHEY, CDR2 SMNVEV (reference sequence). CDR3 length: 14 residues. The CDR3 sequence: CASSLGDVKTEALF. CDR3 coding DNA: TGTGCCAGCAGTCTAGGGGATGTAAAAACTGAAGCTCTCTTT.

The chain is built from TRBV12-3 or TRBV12-4 and TRBJ1-1; 8 bases match TRBD1. V lost 3 bases to trimming and J lost 6 bases; unmatched junction nucleotides: 6. The CDR3 has 14 residues. CDR3 nucleotides: TGTGCCAGCAGTTTCCCCGGGACAGGAGCTGAAGCTTTCTTT. This encodes CASSFPGTGAEAFF.

In its sample, this clonotype was seen many times. The J gene is TRBJ2-7, the V gene TRBV6-1; 8 bases map to TRBD1. The V segment lost 1 base and the J segment 2 bases; nucleotides outside the gene matches: 7. Germline CDR1 is MNHNS and CDR2 is SASEGT. The CDR3 sequence is 16 residues long. Here the CDR3 reads CASSEGSGQGTYEQYF. CDR3 nucleotides: TGTGCCAGCAGTGAAGGGAGTGGACAGGGAACCTACGAGCAGTACTTC.

This clonotype was counted ten times or more. The chain recombines TRBV6-1 with TRBJ1-1; D gene unclear. Germline V lookup: CDR1 MNHNS, CDR2 SASEGT. Trimming stripped 3 bases from V and 10 bases from J, with 9 bases between. The CDR3 sequence is 11 residues long. CDR3 sequence: CASSEVGRAFF. The CDR3 DNA sequence: TGTGCCAGCAGTGAGGTCGGCCGAGCTTTCTTT.

Many counts were recorded for this clonotype. The genes are TRBV19 and TRBJ2-3, with D tentatively TRBD1 or TRBD2 (5 bases each). Germline V gene lookup returns CDR1 LNHDA and CDR2 SQIVND (reference sequence). Deletions cut 5 bases from V and 10 bases from J, with 16 bases between. The CDR3 has 13 amino acids. CDR3 amino acids: CASSLNLGEAQYF. Here the CDR3 DNA reads TGTGCCAGTAGTTTGAACCTGGGGGAAGCGCAGTATTTT.

This clonotype was seen at least ten times. The chain couples TRBV29-1 to TRBJ2-3, with D tentatively TRBD1 (6 bases). The V gene lost 3 bases and the J gene lost 0 bases, with 7 bases spanning the gap. Germline CDR1 reads SQVTM; CDR2 reads ANQGSEA. The CDR3 contains 13 residues. CDR3 coding DNA: TGCAGCGTTGATACAGGGAGCACAGATACGCAGTATTTT. Amino acids: CSVDTGSTDTQYF.

This clonotype has ten or more counts. The chain uses TRBV7-9 and TRBJ1-2; tentative D call: TRBD1 (6 bases). The germline gives CDR1 SEHNR, CDR2 FQNEAQ (reference sequence). Trimming stripped 3 bases from V and 4 bases from J, with 12 bases between. The CDR3 covers 14 residues. The CDR3: CASSLGGAGYGYTF. The CDR3 DNA reads as TGTGCCAGCAGCTTGGGGGGGGCCGGCTATGGCTACACCTTC.

This clonotype was seen repeatedly, ten times or more. The V gene is TRBV7-6, the J gene TRBJ1-1; D not certain. Germline loops: CDR1 SGHVS, CDR2 FNYEAQ. This CDR3 comprises 14 residues. The V and J ends lost 5 bases and 3 bases respectively, with 13 bases between them. CDR3 DNA sequence: TGTGCCAGCAGCCCGGCCCCGAGGGACACTGAAGCTTTCTTT. The encoded protein is CASSPAPRDTEAFF.

This rearrangement joins TRBV6-1 to TRBJ2-7; a possible D gene is TRBD2 (6 bases). V was trimmed by 10 bases and J by 3 bases, leaving 19 bases between them. Germline values: CDR1 MNHNS, CDR2 SASEGT. The CDR3 runs 14 residues. Here the CDR3 DNA reads TGTGCCACGGCGATGGGCGGGGCCAGCTACGAGCAGTACTTC. Translating it yields CATAMGGASYEQYF.

With regard to this clonotype: A much larger clone lies one base from this, so it may be a read error. The CDR3 reads CASSYGTSGHVDTQYF. CDR3 nucleotides: TGTGCCAGCAGTTACGGGACTAGCGGTCACGTGGATACGCAGTATTTT. This sequence joins TRBV4-2 and TRBJ2-3, with 11 bases that match TRBD2. CDR3 length: 16 residues. After removal of 6 bases from V and 6 bases from J, the junction contained 11 bases not matched to a gene. Germline CDR1 and CDR2: LGHNA and YNFKEQ.

In this sample, this clonotype turned up a few times. The chain combines TRBV12-3 or TRBV12-4 with TRBJ2-5, with D possibly being TRBD2 (6 bases). The ends were cut back, 2 bases at V and 4 bases at J, with 11 bases in the middle. The CDR3 loop spans 14 amino acids. The CDR3 loop is CASSLPGTRETQYF. The CDR3 coding sequence is TGTGCCAGCAGTTTACCGGGGACTCGAGAGACCCAGTACTTC.

As regards this clonotype: A much larger clone differs from this one at a single base, so this may be a read error. The rearrangement uses TRBV3-1 and TRBJ1-3, with TRBD1 as a possible D gene (5 bases). The germline gives CDR1 LGHDT, CDR2 YNNKEL (reference sequence). V lost 4 bases and J 0 bases, leaving 7 bases between the germline ends. There are 14 residues in the CDR3. The CDR3 DNA is TGTGCCAGCAGCCCCGGACACTCTGGAAACACCATATATTTT. Protein product: CASSPGHSGNTIYF.

Turning to this clonotype: Compared with germline, one end of the junction differs, possibly owing to a read error. The chain uses TRBV6-2 or TRBV6-3 and TRBJ2-1; D gene ambiguous. Germline V gives CDR1 MNHEY, CDR2 SVGEGT. CDR3 length: 11 amino acids. The CDR3 bases are TGTGCCAGCAATGCAGCTAGTGAGCAGTTATTC. Residues: CASNAASEQLF.

This clonotype has only a few counts. The chain has TRBV12-3 or TRBV12-4 and TRBJ1-1, with unresolved D. This CDR3 has 13 amino acids. V was trimmed by 6 bases and J by 1 base, leaving 9 bases between them. Here the CDR3 reads CASRRAWNTEAFF. CDR3 bases: TGTGCCAGCAGGAGGGCATGGAACACTGAAGCTTTCTTT.

In this sample, this clonotype turned up once. This chain connects TRBV30 to TRBJ2-1; a possible D gene is TRBD1 (5 bases). Germline values: CDR1 GTSNPN, CDR2 SVGIG (reference sequence). The CDR3 length is 14 residues. Trimming took off 4 bases at V and 0 bases at J, with 10 bases between the two ends. As DNA, the CDR3 is TGTGCCTGGATCAAAGGGGTCTCCTACAATGAGCAGTTCTTC. It is translated as CAWIKGVSYNEQFF.

This clonotype was recorded at least ten times. This sequence joins TRBV6-1 and TRBJ2-4; D assignment may be TRBD1 or TRBD2 (5 bases each). In germline, CDR1 is MNHNS, CDR2 SASEGT. CDR3 size: 14 residues. V was clipped by 3 bases and J by 3 bases, with 9 bases between them. In DNA form, the CDR3 reads TGTGCCAGCAGTGAGGGGGATGACAAAAACATTCAGTACTTC. It specifies CASSEGDDKNIQYF.

In this sample, this clonotype turned up a few times. The rearrangement uses TRBV2 and TRBJ2-1; tentatively, D is TRBD1 or TRBD2 (9 bases each). Germline V CDR1 and CDR2: SNHLY, FYNNEI. The V and J ends lost 6 bases and 7 bases respectively, with 28 bases between them. The CDR3 is made up of 18 amino acids. CDR3 bases: TGTGCCAGCAGAAGGGACAGGGTAGCGGGAGCCGGGGGGAATGAGCAGTTCTTC. It is translated as CASRRDRVAGAGGNEQFF.

This clonotype occurred many times. CDR3 protein: CASSPEQGRAEAFF. The CDR3 coding sequence is TGTGCCAGCTCACCTGAACAGGGAAGGGCTGAAGCTTTCTTT. This chain uses TRBV18 with TRBJ1-1; tentatively, D is TRBD1 (6 bases). CDR1 is KGHSH, CDR2 LQKENI, per germline. V lost 3 bases to trimming and J lost 6 bases, with 14 bases between them. The CDR3 covers 14 residues.

This chain joins TRBV6-2 or TRBV6-3 and TRBJ1-6; D unclear. Germline V lookup: CDR1 MNHEY, CDR2 SVGEGT. This CDR3 comprises 13 residues. The V end lost 6 bases, the J end lost 9 bases, and 12 bases lay between the germline ends. In DNA, the CDR3 is TGTGCCAGCAGATACACTGGGCGTTCACCCCTCCACTTT. This encodes CASRYTGRSPLHF.

In this sample, this clonotype turned up a few times. V and J are TRBV4-2 and TRBJ2-7; maybe TRBD2 (6 bases). Germline V gives CDR1 LGHNA, CDR2 YNFKEQ. The CDR3 is 16 residues long. V dropped 0 bases and J dropped 5 bases, with 17 bases sitting between them. The CDR3, as DNA: TGTGCCAGCAGCCAAGATCCATCGCGGGAATTTCACGAGCAGTACTTC. This encodes CASSQDPSREFHEQYF.

Concerning this clonotype: A read error may account for a junction end that differs from germline. This chain uses TRBV18 with TRBJ2-1, with TRBD2 as a possible D gene (5 bases). The CDR3 totals 15 residues. CDR1 is KGHSH, CDR2 LQKENI, per germline. The chain's CDR3 is CATSPPGTPYNEQFF. In DNA, the CDR3 is TGTGCCACCTCACCACCGGGAACCCCCTACAATGAGCAGTTCTTC.